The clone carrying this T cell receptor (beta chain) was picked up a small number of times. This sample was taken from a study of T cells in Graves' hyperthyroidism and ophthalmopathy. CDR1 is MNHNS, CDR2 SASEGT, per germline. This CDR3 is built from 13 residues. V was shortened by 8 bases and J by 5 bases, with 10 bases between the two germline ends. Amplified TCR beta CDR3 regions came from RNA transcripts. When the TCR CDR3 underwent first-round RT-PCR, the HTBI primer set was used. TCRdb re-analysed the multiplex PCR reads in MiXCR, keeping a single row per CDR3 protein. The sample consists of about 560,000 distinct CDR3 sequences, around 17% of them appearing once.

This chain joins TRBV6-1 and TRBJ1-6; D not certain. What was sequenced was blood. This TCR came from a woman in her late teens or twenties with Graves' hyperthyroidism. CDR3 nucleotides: TGTGCCAGCGACTGGGTCCATAATTCACCCCTCCACTTT. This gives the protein CASDWVHNSPLHF.